The next 14 T cell receptor beta chains were all read from a single sample in a study of T cells in localized non-small cell lung cancer. Assay used: immunoSEQ multiplex PCR; TCRdb lists only in-frame clones, some missing. The sample has approximately 83,000 clones, approximately 91% seen once. This sample comprised PBMCs, obtained before any cancer treatment. The origin of the receptors is a woman aged 35-75 years with stage II squamous cell lung carcinoma.

The chain recombines TRBV5-1 with TRBJ2-3; D gene unclear. Between the trimmed V and J ends, which lost 4 bases and 6 bases, there was a span of 12 bases. CDR1 SGHRS and CDR2 YFSETQ come from the germline V gene. The CDR3 runs to 13 residues. The chain's CDR3 is CASSHYGLDTQYF. CDR3 coding DNA: TGCGCCAGCAGCCATTATGGTTTGGATACGCAGTATTTT.

The CDR3 loop is CASSLTGTNEKLFF. CDR3 coding DNA: TGTGCCAGCAGCTTGACGGGAACTAATGAAAAACTGTTTTTT. The chain has TRBV9 and TRBJ1-4; no definite D call. Per the germline V gene, CDR1 is SGDLS and CDR2 is YYNGEE. Trimming took off 4 bases at V and 1 base at J, with 8 bases between the two ends. This CDR3 region has 14 residues.

V is TRBV5-1 and J is TRBJ1-4; D not resolved. The length of the CDR3 is 15 residues. Looked up from germline, CDR1 is SGHRS and CDR2 is YFSETQ. With 0 bases removed from V and 4 bases from J, the gap between germline ends came to 10 bases. The CDR3 region has the DNA TGCGCCAGCAGCTTGGCCGGGAAGCGTAATGAAAAACTGTTTTTT. Its translation: CASSLAGKRNEKLFF.

The chain couples TRBV9 to TRBJ1-1, with TRBD1 matching over 7 bases. V gave up 4 bases and J gave up 1 base; unmatched junction bases: 13. Germline V gene data show CDR1 as SGDLS and CDR2 as YYNGEE. This CDR3 has 17 amino acids. The CDR3 nucleotides read TGTGCCAGCAGCAAAAGGGGGCAGGGGGTGAGGAACACTGAAGCTTTCTTT. Translating it yields CASSKRGQGVRNTEAFF.

Here the CDR3 DNA reads TGCAGCGTCGGGACTAGCGGGAGTCCCTACGAGCAGTACTTC. Amino acids: CSVGTSGSPYEQYF. The V and J genes are TRBV29-1 and TRBJ2-7; 14 nucleotides agree with TRBD2. Trimming cost V 6 bases and J 2 bases; bases outside gene matches: 3. Looked up from germline, CDR1 is SQVTM and CDR2 is ANQGSEA. The CDR3 covers 14 residues.

The rearrangement links TRBV7-2 to TRBJ2-1; 11 bases map to TRBD2. Germline V gene lookup returns CDR1 SGHTA and CDR2 FQGNSA. The CDR3 sequence is 15 residues long. Unmatched junction bases numbered 7, after V lost 5 bases and J lost 7 bases. CDR3 in DNA: TGTGCCAGCAGCCTCACTAGCGGGAGTCGAAATGAGCAGTTCTTC. Protein sequence: CASSLTSGSRNEQFF.

The chain joins TRBV29-1 to TRBJ2-1; 7 positions agree with TRBD1. Trimming took 5 bases from V and 2 from J; bases not matched to a gene: 3. Germline CDR1 reads SQVTM; CDR2 reads ANQGSEA. The CDR3 length is 13 residues. CDR3 nucleotide sequence: TGCAGCGTTACAGGGGCGACCTACAATGAGCAGTTCTTC. This codes for CSVTGATYNEQFF.

The rearrangement links TRBV6-1 to TRBJ2-1; the match to TRBD2 covers 8 bases. CDR1 MNHNS and CDR2 SASEGT come from the germline V gene. CDR3 size: 14 residues. V trimming: 4 bases; J trimming: 9 bases; junction bases outside the gene matches: 8. CDR3 residues: CASSGGTSFGEQFF. CDR3 sequence (DNA): TGTGCCAGCAGTGGGGGGACTAGTTTCGGTGAGCAGTTCTTC.

The V gene is TRBV6-1, the J gene TRBJ1-2; no reliable D call. Trimming took 0 bases from V and 7 from J, leaving 15 bases between them. There are 15 residues in the CDR3. CDR1 and CDR2 from the germline V gene are MNHNS and SASEGT. The CDR3 reads CASSEAGGPGFGYTF. The CDR3 DNA reads as TGTGCCAGCAGTGAAGCGGGAGGTCCTGGGTTTGGCTACACCTTC.

Of note for this clone: Germline is not matched at one junction end, which may reflect a read error. The chain has TRBV11-1 and TRBJ2-3; a possible D gene is TRBD1 (6 bases). Germline V gene lookup returns CDR1 SGHAT and CDR2 FQDESV (reference sequence). This CDR3 spans 12 amino acids. The CDR3 bases are TGTGCCTGCAGGGGTGTGGGGGATACGCAGTATTTT. This sequence encodes CACRGVGDTQYF. The variable domain in full, completed from reference TRBV11-1 and TRBJ2-3, reads EAEVAQSPRYKITEKSQAVAFWCDPISGHATLYWYRQILGQGPELLVQFQDESVVDDSQLPKDRFSAERLKGVDSTLKIQPAELGDSAMYLCACRGVGDTQYFGPGTRLTVL.

This clone was counted a single time. This chain uses TRBV27 with TRBJ1-2; the D gene is possibly TRBD1 (5 bases). The CDR3 has 12 amino acids. Germline V gene sequence: CDR1 MNHEY, CDR2 SMNVEV (reference sequence). V lost 7 bases to trimming and J lost 5 bases, with 11 bases between them. CDR3 loop: CASKGGTYGYTF. CDR3 nucleotides: TGTGCCAGCAAAGGAGGGACTTATGGCTACACCTTC.

This clone was recorded once. The chain uses TRBV5-4 and TRBJ1-2, with unresolved D. Germline CDR1 reads SGHNT; CDR2 reads YYREEE (reference sequence). The CDR3 length is 13 residues. V dropped 3 bases and J dropped 4 bases, with 10 bases sitting between them. The CDR3 coding sequence is TGTGCCAGCAGCTCGGTTTTTAGCTATGGCTACACCTTC. As protein: CASSSVFSYGYTF.

V usage is TRBV6-5 and J usage is TRBJ1-1; 9 bases map to TRBD1. J was trimmed by 1 base and V by 6 bases; bases with no gene match: 3. This CDR3 contains 14 residues. CDR1 and CDR2 (germline): MNHEY, SVGAGI. The CDR3, as DNA: TGTGCCAGCAGGGCGGACAGGGGGAACACTGAAGCTTTCTTT. Translated, it gives CASRADRGNTEAFF.

The CDR3 reads CASSGLSRTGHYGYTF. In DNA, the CDR3 is TGTGCCAGCAGTGGCCTCTCCCGGACAGGGCACTATGGCTACACCTTC. The chain uses TRBV6-1 and TRBJ1-2; 8 bases agree with TRBD1. The V segment lost 4 bases and the J segment 3 bases; nucleotides outside the gene matches: 10. Germline loops: CDR1 MNHNS, CDR2 SASEGT. The CDR3 is 16 amino acids.